This T cell receptor (beta chain) was observed in a study of T-cell memory formation after mild COVID-19. CDR1 SGHAT and CDR2 FQNNGV come from the germline V gene. Trimming took 10 bases from V and 0 from J, leaving 8 bases between them. The CDR3 loop spans 12 amino acids. This clonotype was observed a handful of times. The antigen is unknown. Study-level points and caveats: Memory sampled before infection contained some responding clones, suggesting cross-reactive memory joined. Balance between CD4 and CD8 was seen in clones contracting day 15 to 85, and a CD4+ lean was seen in later expanders. Among contracting clones, CD4+ were mainly CM/EM and CD8+ enriched in EMRA.

MiXCR, run by TCRdb on the 5' RACE reads, gives a single entry per CDR3 protein. Here the sample spans roughly 200,000 distinct CDR3 sequences, 16% being singletons. Material for sequencing was PBMCs or a T cell subset sorted from them (not recorded which). The sequence was collected from an adult woman who had mild COVID-19 (a few samples of this study predate the infection). Cell type and time point are not known. The chain couples TRBV11-2 to TRBJ2-3; a possible D gene is TRBD1 (5 bases). CDR3 coding DNA: TGTGCCACCGCAGGGAGCACAGATACGCAGTATTTT. It translates to CATAGSTDTQYF.